This TCR beta chain was observed in a study of T cell repertoires in cytomegalovirus infection. Background on the study: CMV epitopes, recently identified HLA-C-restricted and well-studied HLA-B-restricted, were used. Signatures in public TCR beta sequences pointed to both CMV infection and matching HLA type.

The study's findings and limits: Ex vivo, HLA-C-restricted CMV-specific TCR beta clonotypes prevailed over the rest of the response.

This clonotype has a count of ten or more. Its cognate antigen is unknown. The CDR3 loop spans 13 amino acids. V was cut by 7 bases and J by 4 bases, with 13 bases left in between. TCRdb ran MiXCR on the reads and lists one entry per CDR3 protein. Of about 920,000 distinct CDR3 sequences listed, roughly 30% are singletons. The source of this sequence is a human donor in good health (CMV status not recorded). Some clones in this sample may be carry-over from other donors' samples. The chain couples TRBV12-3 or TRBV12-4 to TRBJ1-1; D possibly corresponds to TRBD1 (5 bases). The sample consisted of cultured CD8+ T cells from PBMCs, taken from culture after CMV antigen stimulation. The CDR3 loop is CASKEGYGTEAFF. Here the CDR3 DNA reads TGTGCCAGCAAGGAGGGGTACGGCACTGAAGCTTTCTTT.